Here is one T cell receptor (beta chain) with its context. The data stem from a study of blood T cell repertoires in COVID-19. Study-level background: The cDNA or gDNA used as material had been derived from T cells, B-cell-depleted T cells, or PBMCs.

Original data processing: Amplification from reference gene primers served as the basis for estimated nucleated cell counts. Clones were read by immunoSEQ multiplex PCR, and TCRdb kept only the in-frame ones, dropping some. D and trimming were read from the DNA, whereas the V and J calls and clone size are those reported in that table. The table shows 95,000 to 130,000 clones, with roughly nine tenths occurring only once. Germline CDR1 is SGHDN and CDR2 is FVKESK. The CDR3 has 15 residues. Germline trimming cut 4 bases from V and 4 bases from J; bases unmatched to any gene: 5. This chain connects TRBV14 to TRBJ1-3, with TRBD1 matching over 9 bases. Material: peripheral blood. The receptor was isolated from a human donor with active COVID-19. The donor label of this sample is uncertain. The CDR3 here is CASSPGQGLGNTIYF. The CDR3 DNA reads TGTGCCAGCAGCCCAGGACAGGGGCTCGGAAACACCATATATTTT.